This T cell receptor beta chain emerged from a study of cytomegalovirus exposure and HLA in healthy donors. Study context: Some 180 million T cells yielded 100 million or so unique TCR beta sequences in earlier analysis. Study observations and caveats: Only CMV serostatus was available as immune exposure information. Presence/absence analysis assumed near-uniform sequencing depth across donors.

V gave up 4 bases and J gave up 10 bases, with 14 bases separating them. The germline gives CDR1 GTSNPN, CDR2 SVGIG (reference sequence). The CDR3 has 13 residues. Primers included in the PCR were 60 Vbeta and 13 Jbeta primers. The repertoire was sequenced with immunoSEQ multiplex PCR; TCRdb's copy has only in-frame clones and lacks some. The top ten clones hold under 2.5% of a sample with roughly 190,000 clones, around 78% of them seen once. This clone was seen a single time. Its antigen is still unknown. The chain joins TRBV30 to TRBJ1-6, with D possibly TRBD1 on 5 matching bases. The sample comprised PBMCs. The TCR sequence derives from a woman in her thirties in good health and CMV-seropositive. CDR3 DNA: TGTGCCTGGATGCGGGACCCGCCCTCACCCCTCCACTTT. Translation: CAWMRDPPSPLHF.